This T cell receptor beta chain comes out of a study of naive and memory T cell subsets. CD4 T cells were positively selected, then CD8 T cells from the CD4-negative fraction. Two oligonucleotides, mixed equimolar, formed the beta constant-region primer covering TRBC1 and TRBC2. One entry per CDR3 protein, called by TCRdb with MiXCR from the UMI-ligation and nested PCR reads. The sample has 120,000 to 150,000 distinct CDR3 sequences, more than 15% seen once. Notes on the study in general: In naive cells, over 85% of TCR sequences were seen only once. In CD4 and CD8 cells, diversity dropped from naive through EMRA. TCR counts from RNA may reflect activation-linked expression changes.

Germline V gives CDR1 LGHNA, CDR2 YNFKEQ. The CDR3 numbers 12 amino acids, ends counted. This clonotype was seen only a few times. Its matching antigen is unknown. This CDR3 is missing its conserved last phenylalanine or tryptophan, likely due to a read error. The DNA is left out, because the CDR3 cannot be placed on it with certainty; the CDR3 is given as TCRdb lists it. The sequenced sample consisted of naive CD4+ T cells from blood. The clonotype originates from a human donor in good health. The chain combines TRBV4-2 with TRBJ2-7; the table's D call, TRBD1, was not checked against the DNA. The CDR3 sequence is CASSQVGPGPRT.